This TCR beta chain was documented in a study of blood T cells in healthy people across ages. Overall study findings and caveats: Older individuals had lower TCR beta diversity per million T cells (the decline was roughly linear). Diversity estimated from one million T cells was considered an underestimate.

Remarks on this clonotype: Its cognate antigen is unknown.

A second roughly 7 to 11 cycle PCR used barcoded and J-beta primers. Per-sample output comprised a minimum of 2.5 million paired-end reads containing CDR3. TCRdb processed the 5' RACE reads anew with MiXCR; each CDR3 protein has one entry. The sample consists of roughly 800,000 distinct CDR3 sequences, about 62% of them appearing once. Germline V gene sequence: CDR1 SQVTM, CDR2 ANQGSEA. V lost 7 bases, J lost 5 bases, and 15 bases lay in between. CDR3 size: 13 residues. The sequencing sample was made of blood. This sequence originates from a man aged 25 to 40 in good health. The chain is built from TRBV29-1 and TRBJ2-1; no clear D. CDR3 region: CSGSETANNEQFF. CDR3 nucleotides: TGCAGCGGATCTGAGACGGCGAACAATGAGCAGTTCTTC.